This entry features one T cell receptor (beta chain) sequence. This record comes from a study of shared clonotypes between healthy human individuals. Measured with immunoSEQ multiplex PCR; TCRdb has only the in-frame clones, and not every one. The repertoire holds about 1 million clones, with roughly 75% as singletons. Per the germline V gene, CDR1 is MNHEY and CDR2 is SVGAGI. The CDR3 sequence is 15 residues long. Between the trimmed V and J ends, which lost 6 bases and 2 bases, there was a span of 13 bases. The TCR comes from a man younger than 35 in good health. The sample comprised memory CD4+ T cells sorted from blood. This sample's subset: CD45RA-negative fraction. This sequence joins TRBV6-5 and TRBJ2-2; D possibly corresponds to TRBD1 (5 bases). This CDR3 is CASRAGWGNTGELFF. The CDR3 DNA reads as TGTGCCAGCAGGGCAGGGTGGGGAAACACCGGGGAGCTGTTTTTT.